This is a list of T cell receptor beta chains from one sample in a study of vaccination effects on CD4 cells after COVID-19. Method: immunoSEQ multiplex PCR; TCRdb's copy keeps in-frame clones and lacks some. The sample includes around 50,000 clones, 67% seen only once; the top ten take nearly 5.5%. Which antigens these TCRs recognize remains unknown. Sample: CD4+ T cells from PBMCs cultured without peptide, taken before COVID-19 vaccination. The receptors derive from a human donor who received a COVID-19 vaccine. Both conserved end residues are part of each CDR3. The D gene is left open where the match is weak. For some rows the clone size is stated as once, few or many, or as a class when expanded; others skip it.

j_call,clone_size,d_call,v_call,cdr3_aa,cdr3_nt
TRBJ1-6,NA,TRBD1,TRBV2,CASQMDRGTYNSPLHF,TGTGCCAGTCAAATGGACAGGGGAACCTATAATTCACCCCTCCACTTT
TRBJ2-6,NA,NA,TRBV6-1,CASSEVWAGANVLTF,TGTGCCAGCAGCGAAGTATGGGCTGGGGCCAACGTCCTGACTTTC
TRBJ1-6,NA,TRBD1,TRBV23-1,CASSQSWQQGARSPLHF,TGCGCCAGCAGTCAATCGTGGCAACAGGGGGCGCGATCACCCCTCCACTTT
TRBJ1-2,few,NA,TRBV9,CASSVSSSAVAGYTF,TGTGCCAGCAGCGTATCCTCTTCGGCGGTTGCTGGCTACACCTTC
TRBJ2-3,NA,NA,TRBV10-3,CAISESSDTQYF,TGTGCCATCAGTGAGTCCTCGGATACGCAGTATTTT
TRBJ2-7,NA,NA,TRBV2,CASGLEQGYEQYF,TGTGCCAGCGGACTAGAACAGGGTTACGAGCAGTACTTC
TRBJ1-5,few,NA,TRBV19,CASSLSEDQPQHF,TGTGCCAGTAGTCTGAGTGAGGATCAGCCCCAGCATTTT
TRBJ1-4,NA,NA,TRBV20-1,CSASRGAEGEKLFF,TGCAGTGCTAGTAGAGGGGCCGAGGGTGAAAAACTGTTTTTT
TRBJ2-5,NA,NA,TRBV28,CASGTGWETQYF,TGTGCCAGCGGAACCGGTTGGGAGACCCAGTACTTC
TRBJ2-5,NA,NA,TRBV7-9,CASSSAQETQYF,TGTGCCAGCAGCTCTGCCCAAGAGACCCAGTACTTC
TRBJ2-5,NA,NA,TRBV30,CAWSRQVSETQYF,TGTGCCTGGAGTCGACAGGTTTCGGAGACCCAGTACTTC
TRBJ1-3,NA,NA,TRBV5-4,CASSSGLSGNTIYF,TGTGCCAGCAGCTCGGGGCTCTCCGGAAACACCATATATTTT
TRBJ1-1,NA,TRBD1,TRBV18,CASSPLGGGDTEAFF,TGTGCCAGCTCACCATTAGGGGGCGGGGACACTGAAGCTTTCTTT
TRBJ1-2,NA,NA,TRBV5-4,CASSRPGAETLANYGYTF,TGTGCCAGCAGCCGCCCTGGGGCGGAAACCCTAGCTAACTATGGCTACACCTTC
TRBJ2-1,once,NA,TRBV6-6,CASSYPSTGRQNEQFF,TGTGCCAGCAGTTACCCTTCTACAGGACGCCAAAATGAGCAGTTCTTC
TRBJ1-5,NA,NA,TRBV5-8,CASSFPFEPQHF,TGTGCCAGCAGCTTTCCGTTTGAGCCCCAGCATTTT
TRBJ2-3,NA,NA,TRBV6-5,CASRGDRASTDTQYF,TGTGCCAGCAGGGGGGACCGCGCCAGCACAGATACGCAGTATTTT
TRBJ1-2,NA,TRBD1,TRBV18,CASSYAGQAAGYTF,TGTGCCAGCTCATACGCGGGACAGGCTGCTGGCTACACCTTC
TRBJ1-2,NA,NA,TRBV5-6,CASSLVEGSGNYGYTF,TGTGCCAGCAGCTTGGTGGAGGGCAGTGGAAACTATGGCTACACCTTC
TRBJ2-2,NA,TRBD1,TRBV24-1,CATSAPGQGYTGELFF,TGTGCCACCAGTGCCCCGGGACAGGGGTACACCGGGGAGCTGTTTTTT
TRBJ2-7,once,TRBD1,TRBV5-5,CASSPGTGGFTYEQYF,TGTGCCAGCAGCCCCGGGACAGGGGGGTTCACCTACGAGCAGTACTTC
TRBJ2-3,NA,NA,TRBV6-5,CASSPPGLSDTQYF,TGTGCCAGCAGTCCGCCGGGACTTTCAGATACGCAGTATTTT
TRBJ1-6,NA,NA,TRBV24-1,CATSDRFNSPLHF,TGTGCCACCAGTGACCGTTTTAATTCACCCCTCCACTTT
TRBJ2-7,few,NA,TRBV5-1,CASSLGQRSYEQYF,TGCGCCAGCAGCTTGGGGCAGCGGTCCTACGAGCAGTACTTC
TRBJ1-5,NA,TRBD1,TRBV2,CASWDRDQPQHF,TGTGCCAGCTGGGACAGGGACCAGCCCCAGCATTTT
TRBJ2-5,NA,NA,TRBV21-1,CASIGTKTQYF,TGTGCCAGCATCGGGACGAAGACCCAGTACTTC
TRBJ1-1,NA,NA,TRBV12-3/TRBV12-4,CASSFTGRTEAFF,TGTGCCAGCAGTTTTACAGGCCGCACTGAAGCTTTCTTT